This passage covers 26 T cell receptor beta chains from one sample sequenced in a study of T-cell memory formation after mild COVID-19. TCRdb reanalysed the 5' RACE reads using MiXCR and keeps one entry per CDR3 protein. The sample lists about 150,000 distinct CDR3 sequences, about 5.7% occurring once. Sample: PBMCs or a T cell subset sorted from them (not recorded which). Receptor source: an adult woman who had mild COVID-19 (a few samples of this study predate the infection). Cell type and time point are not known.

This chain joins TRBV3-1 and TRBJ1-4, with unresolved D. CDR1 and CDR2 (germline): LGHDT, YNNKEL (reference sequence). Deletions cut 0 bases from V and 8 bases from J, with 13 bases between. CDR3 length: 15 amino acids. The CDR3 is CASSQDQGLGEKLFF. The DNA for the CDR3 is TGTGCCAGCAGCCAAGATCAAGGACTCGGGGAAAAACTGTTTTTT.

This clonotype was seen a few times. The chain couples TRBV20-1 to TRBJ2-3; D uncertain. The CDR3 loop spans 14 amino acids. Trimming took off 4 bases at V and 1 base at J, with 12 bases between the two ends. Germline-derived CDR1 and CDR2 are DFQATT and SNEGSKA (reference sequence). CDR3 sequence reads: CSAKDPVRTDTQYF. Written as DNA, the CDR3 is TGCAGTGCTAAGGACCCGGTCCGCACAGATACGCAGTATTTT.

This clonotype was recorded at least ten times. The chain joins TRBV10-3 to TRBJ2-3; the match to TRBD2 covers 11 bases. This CDR3 contains 16 residues. Unmatched junction bases numbered 5, after V lost 2 bases and J lost 4 bases. Per germline, CDR1 ENHRY and CDR2 SYGVKD. The CDR3 DNA is TGTGCCATCAGTGAGGTAGCGGGGGGGCCTCCAGATACGCAGTATTTT. It encodes CAISEVAGGPPDTQYF.

This clonotype was observed many times. V is TRBV5-1 and J is TRBJ2-5; 11 nucleotides align to TRBD2. Per the germline V gene, CDR1 is SGHRS and CDR2 is YFSETQ. J lost 5 bases, V lost 4 bases, and 7 bases had no gene match. CDR3 size: 15 residues. CDR3 protein: CASSRSGGALETQYF. As DNA, the CDR3 is TGCGCCAGCAGCCGTAGCGGGGGGGCCCTGGAGACCCAGTACTTC.

This clonotype has just a few counts. V is TRBV5-1 and J is TRBJ2-7; TRBD1 might be the D (6 bases). This CDR3 contains 15 residues. V dropped 4 bases and J dropped 3 bases, with 17 bases sitting between them. Germline V lookup: CDR1 SGHRS, CDR2 YFSETQ. CDR3 protein: CASSRIPDSYYEQYF. DNA for the CDR3: TGCGCCAGCAGCCGAATACCGGACAGCTACTACGAGCAGTACTTC.

The rearrangement uses TRBV6-5 and TRBJ1-5; no clear D. V was clipped by 2 bases and J by 0 bases, with 5 bases between them. CDR3 size: 14 residues. The V gene's germline CDR1 is MNHEY and CDR2 SVGAGI. The CDR3 protein is CASSYGISNQPQHF. CDR3 in DNA: TGTGCCAGCAGTTACGGGATTAGCAATCAGCCCCAGCATTTT.

There are many counts of this clonotype. This sequence joins TRBV27 and TRBJ2-2; 10 nucleotides line up with TRBD1. With V trimmed by 6 bases and J by 5 bases, 6 bases remained unmatched. CDR1 is MNHEY, CDR2 SMNVEV, per germline (reference sequence). The CDR3 has 15 residues. DNA of the CDR3: TGTGCCAGCAGCAGACAGGGGGCTAGAACCGGGGAGCTGTTTTTT. This encodes CASSRQGARTGELFF.

In this sample, this clonotype turned up many times. The V and J genes are TRBV12-3 or TRBV12-4 and TRBJ1-5, with D possibly matching TRBD1 (6 bases). This CDR3 is built from 12 residues. Between the trimmed V and J ends, which lost 5 bases and 7 bases, there was a span of 9 bases. CDR3: CASSRGGQPQHF. The CDR3 DNA reads TGTGCCAGCAGTCGAGGGGGACAGCCCCAGCATTTT.

This clonotype turned up a few times. This chain joins TRBV5-1 and TRBJ1-1; D call uncertain. The CDR3 totals 15 residues. V was pared by 5 bases and J by 1 base, with 15 bases between. The germline gives CDR1 SGHRS, CDR2 YFSETQ. For the CDR3, the DNA is TGCGCCAGCAGTTTCTTGGGAAATGAGAACACTGAAGCTTTCTTT. Its translation: CASSFLGNENTEAFF.

This sequence joins TRBV10-3 and TRBJ2-7; 9 bases align to TRBD2. The V gene's germline CDR1 is ENHRY and CDR2 SYGVKD. The CDR3 covers 13 residues. V shed 8 bases, J shed 3 bases, and the junction held 5 bases outside the gene matches. CDR3 amino acids: CAIWRGGDYEQYF. In DNA form, the CDR3 reads TGTGCCATCTGGCGCGGGGGGGACTACGAGCAGTACTTC.

The gene calls are TRBV24-1 and TRBJ2-3; D ambiguous. V dropped 3 bases and J dropped 5 bases, with 5 bases sitting between them. Germline CDR1 KGHDR, CDR2 SFDVKD. The CDR3 runs 12 residues. CDR3 sequence: CATSDRLDTQYF. In DNA, the CDR3 is TGTGCCACCAGTGATCGATTAGATACGCAGTATTTT.

V usage is TRBV19 and J usage is TRBJ1-2; 9 positions agree with TRBD1. CDR1 LNHDA and CDR2 SQIVND come from the germline V gene (reference sequence). Trimming removed 10 bases from V and 3 bases from J; junction bases left unmatched: 9. This CDR3 comprises 14 residues. CDR3 sequence (DNA): TGTGCCACCTCACGGACAGGGGACTACTATGGCTACACCTTC. The encoded protein is CATSRTGDYYGYTF.

This clonotype came up many times. The V gene is TRBV20-1, the J gene TRBJ2-7; 9 bases fit TRBD2. This CDR3 is 13 amino acids long. Germline values: CDR1 DFQATT, CDR2 SNEGSKA (reference sequence). V lost 5 bases and J lost 3; bases outside the gene matches: 5. The CDR3 loop reads CSASGLALYEQYF. CDR3 coding DNA: TGCAGTGCTTCGGGACTAGCCCTCTACGAGCAGTACTTC.

This clonotype has a handful of counts. V gene TRBV7-9 combines with J gene TRBJ2-2; 9 bases map to TRBD2. This CDR3 is built from 16 residues. In germline, CDR1 is SEHNR, CDR2 FQNEAQ (reference sequence). The trim removed 3 bases at V and 4 bases at J, leaving 6 bases unmatched. CDR3 nucleotide sequence: TGTGCCAGCAGCTTTAGCGGGAGTGGTGGCACCGGGGAGCTGTTTTTT. The encoded protein is CASSFSGSGGTGELFF. The full variable domain, in which reference TRBV7-9 and TRBJ2-2 provide the parts outside the CDR3, is DTGVSQNPRHKITKRGQNVTFRCDPISEHNRLYWYRQTLGQGPEFLTYFQNEAQLEKSRLLSDRFSAERPKGSFSTLEIQRTEQGDSAMYLCASSFSGSGGTGELFFGEGSRLTVL.

The chain carries TRBV3-1 and TRBJ1-4, with TRBD1 as a possible D gene (6 bases). The germline V gene has CDR1 LGHDT and CDR2 YNNKEL (reference sequence). CDR3 length: 14 amino acids. Trimming removed 3 bases at V and 7 bases at J, with 12 bases between. DNA of the CDR3: TGTGCCAGCAGCCATGGGGGGGGCGTTGAAAAACTGTTTTTT. It is translated as CASSHGGGVEKLFF.

Only a few counts were recorded for this clonotype. This chain links TRBV2 with TRBJ2-5; TRBD1 matches 8 bases. Germline CDR1 is SNHLY and CDR2 is FYNNEI. V lost 7 bases, J lost 4 bases, and 8 bases stayed unmatched. This CDR3 has 14 amino acids. In nucleotides, the CDR3 is TGTGCCAGCAAGATGAGTACAGGGGGAGAGACCCAGTACTTC. It codes for CASKMSTGGETQYF.

This clonotype was detected only once. The germline gene is not matched at one end of the junction; a read error may be the cause. The V call is TRBV7-9, the J call TRBJ1-1, with TRBD1 matching 8 bases. CDR1 SEHNR and CDR2 FQNEAQ come from the germline V gene (reference sequence). The CDR3 loop spans 15 amino acids. CDR3 sequence reads: CSSSSRQGWVTEAFF. CDR3 DNA sequence: TGTTCCAGCAGCTCCCGACAGGGGTGGGTTACTGAAGCTTTCTTT.

A few counts support this clonotype. This chain links TRBV20-1 with TRBJ1-1; 9 bases align to TRBD1. The length of the CDR3 is 13 residues. V lost 8 bases and J lost 1; bases outside the gene matches: 5. Germline values: CDR1 DFQATT, CDR2 SNEGSKA (reference sequence). CDR3 sequence reads: CSFPGQGNTEAFF. CDR3 nucleotide sequence: TGCAGTTTCCCGGGACAGGGGAACACTGAAGCTTTCTTT.

This clonotype was seen ten or more times. The V call is TRBV12-3 or TRBV12-4, the J call TRBJ2-7; no reliable D call. CDR3 size: 12 residues. Trimming removed 6 bases at V and 2 bases at J, with 8 bases between. CDR3 DNA: TGTGCCAGCAGACTATTAGCCTACGAGCAGTACTTC. Its protein product is CASRLLAYEQYF.

Ten or more counts support this clonotype. The chain links TRBV29-1 to TRBJ2-5; 10 bases match TRBD1. Per the germline V gene, CDR1 is SQVTM and CDR2 is ANQGSEA. This CDR3 is built from 16 residues. The J segment lost 5 bases and the V segment lost 0 bases, leaving 9 bases of the junction unmatched. CDR3 sequence: CSVEDRDRGYGETQYF. The DNA of the CDR3 is TGCAGCGTTGAAGACCGGGACAGGGGTTACGGGGAGACCCAGTACTTC.

In this sample, this clonotype turned up a few times. The rearrangement uses TRBV6-6 and TRBJ2-2; D gene ambiguous. CDR1 and CDR2 from the germline V gene are MNHNY and SVGAGI (reference sequence). There are 16 residues in the CDR3. The ends were cut back, 0 bases at V and 0 bases at J, with 8 bases in the middle. CDR3 nucleotides: TGTGCCAGCAGTTACTCGTCCAGGCCGAACACCGGGGAGCTGTTTTTT. Encoded protein: CASSYSSRPNTGELFF.

This clonotype was counted between two and nine times. The chain carries TRBV20-1 and TRBJ2-3; 13 bases are a match to TRBD2. The V and J ends lost 5 bases and 9 bases, in that order; junction bases with no gene match: 8. Germline CDR1 DFQATT, CDR2 SNEGSKA (reference sequence). The CDR3 spans 14 residues. DNA for the CDR3: TGCAGTGCTGTGGGGACTAGCGGGACGACGACGCAGTATTTT. Protein product: CSAVGTSGTTTQYF.

J is TRBJ2-5 and V is TRBV2; 9 nucleotides agree with TRBD2. V shed 6 bases and J 5 bases; nucleotides not matched to a gene: 10. The germline V gene has CDR1 SNHLY and CDR2 FYNNEI. The CDR3 has 15 amino acids. The CDR3 sequence: CASSAKGLARETQYF. As DNA, the CDR3 is TGTGCCAGCAGCGCCAAGGGACTAGCTAGGGAGACCCAGTACTTC.

CDR3 sequence: CASSLKPGTLSNEQFF. The DNA for the CDR3 is TGTGCCAGCAGCTTAAAACCCGGGACTCTCAGCAATGAGCAGTTCTTC. V and J are TRBV7-2 and TRBJ2-1; D might be TRBD2 (6 bases). Trimming removed 2 bases from V and 6 bases from J, with 17 bases in between. Germline assignment: CDR1 SGHTA and CDR2 FQGNSA. CDR3 length: 16 residues.

This clonotype was seen many times. The chain has TRBV19 and TRBJ2-1; maybe TRBD1 (6 bases). V was pared by 3 bases and J by 7 bases, with 13 bases between. CDR3 size: 14 residues. Germline V lookup: CDR1 LNHDA, CDR2 SQIVND (reference sequence). This CDR3 is CASSMPSGANEQFF. The CDR3 DNA is TGTGCCAGTAGTATGCCCTCAGGGGCTAATGAGCAGTTCTTC.

The chain combines TRBV5-1 with TRBJ1-5, with D perhaps TRBD1 (6 bases). The germline gives CDR1 SGHRS, CDR2 YFSETQ. This CDR3 comprises 16 residues. V gave up 3 bases and J gave up 2 bases, with 15 bases separating them. Here the CDR3 DNA reads TGCGCCAGCAGCTGGGGGACACGGGGACGCAATCAGCCCCAGCATTTT. Translation gives CASSWGTRGRNQPQHF.